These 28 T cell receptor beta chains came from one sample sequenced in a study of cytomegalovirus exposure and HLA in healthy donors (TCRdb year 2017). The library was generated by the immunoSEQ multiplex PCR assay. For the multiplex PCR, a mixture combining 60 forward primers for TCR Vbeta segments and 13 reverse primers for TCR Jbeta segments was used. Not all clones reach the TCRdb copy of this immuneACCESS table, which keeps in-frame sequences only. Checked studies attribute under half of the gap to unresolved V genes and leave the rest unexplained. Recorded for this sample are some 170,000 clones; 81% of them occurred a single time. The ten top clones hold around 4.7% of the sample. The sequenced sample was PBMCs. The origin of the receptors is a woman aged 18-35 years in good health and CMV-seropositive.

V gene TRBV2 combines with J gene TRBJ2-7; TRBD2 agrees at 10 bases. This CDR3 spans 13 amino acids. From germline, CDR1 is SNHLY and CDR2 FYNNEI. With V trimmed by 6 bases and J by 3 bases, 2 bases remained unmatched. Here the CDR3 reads CASRSGGDYEQYF. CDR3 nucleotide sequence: TGTGCCAGCAGGAGCGGGGGGGACTACGAGCAGTACTTC.

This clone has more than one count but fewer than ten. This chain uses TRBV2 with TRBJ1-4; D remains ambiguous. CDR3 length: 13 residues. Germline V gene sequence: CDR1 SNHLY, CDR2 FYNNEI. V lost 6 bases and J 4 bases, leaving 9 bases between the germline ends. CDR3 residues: CASRADLNEKLFF. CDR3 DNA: TGTGCCAGCAGGGCGGATCTTAATGAAAAACTGTTTTTT.

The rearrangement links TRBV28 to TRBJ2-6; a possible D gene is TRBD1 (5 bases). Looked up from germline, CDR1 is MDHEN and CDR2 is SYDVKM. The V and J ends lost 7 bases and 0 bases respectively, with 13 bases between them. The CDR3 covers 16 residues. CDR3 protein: CASIGVGTSGANVLTF. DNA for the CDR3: TGTGCCAGCATAGGGGTTGGCACCTCTGGGGCCAACGTCCTGACTTTC.

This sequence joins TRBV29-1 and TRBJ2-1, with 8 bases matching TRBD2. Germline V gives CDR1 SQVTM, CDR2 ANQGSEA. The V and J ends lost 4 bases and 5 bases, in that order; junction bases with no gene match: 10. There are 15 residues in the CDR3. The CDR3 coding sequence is TGCAGCGTTGTCCCCGGGACTAGTGGGGACAATGAGCAGTTCTTC. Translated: CSVVPGTSGDNEQFF.

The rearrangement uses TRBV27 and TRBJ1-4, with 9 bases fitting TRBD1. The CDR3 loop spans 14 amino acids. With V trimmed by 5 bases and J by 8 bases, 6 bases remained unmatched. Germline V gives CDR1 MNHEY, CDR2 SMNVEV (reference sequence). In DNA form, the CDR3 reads TGTGCCAGCAGTCCCGGGACAGGGCCCGAAAAACTGTTTTTT. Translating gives CASSPGTGPEKLFF.

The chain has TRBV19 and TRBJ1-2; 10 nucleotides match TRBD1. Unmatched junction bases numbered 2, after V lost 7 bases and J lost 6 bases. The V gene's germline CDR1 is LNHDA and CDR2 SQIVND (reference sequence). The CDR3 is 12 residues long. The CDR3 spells CASIGTGDGYTF. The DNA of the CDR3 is TGTGCCAGTATCGGGACAGGGGATGGCTACACCTTC.

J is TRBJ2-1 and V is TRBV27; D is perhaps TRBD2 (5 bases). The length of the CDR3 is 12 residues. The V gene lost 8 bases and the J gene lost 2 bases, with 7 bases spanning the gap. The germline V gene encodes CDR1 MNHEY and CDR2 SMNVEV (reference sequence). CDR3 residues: CASREAYNEQFF. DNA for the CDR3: TGTGCCAGCCGGGAAGCCTACAATGAGCAGTTCTTC.

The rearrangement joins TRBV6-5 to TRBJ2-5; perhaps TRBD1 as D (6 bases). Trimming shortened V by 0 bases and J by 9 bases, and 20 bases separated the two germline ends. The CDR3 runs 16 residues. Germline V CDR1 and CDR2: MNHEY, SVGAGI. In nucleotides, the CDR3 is TGTGCCAGCAGTTACTCGAATTCAGGGGTTCCAAGGCCCCAGTACTTC. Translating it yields CASSYSNSGVPRPQYF.

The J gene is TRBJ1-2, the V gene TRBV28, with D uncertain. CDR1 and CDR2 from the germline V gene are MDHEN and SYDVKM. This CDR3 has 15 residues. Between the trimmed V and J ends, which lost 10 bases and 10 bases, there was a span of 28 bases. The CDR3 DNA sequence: TGTGCCATCCTGCGAGACTCTTCTCGGGTCGGGGACTACACCTTC. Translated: CAILRDSSRVGDYTF.

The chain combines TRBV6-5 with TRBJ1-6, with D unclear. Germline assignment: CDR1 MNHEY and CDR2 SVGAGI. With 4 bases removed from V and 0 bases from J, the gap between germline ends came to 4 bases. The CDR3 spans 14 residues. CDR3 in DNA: TGTGCCAGCAGTTCTATCTCCTATAATTCACCCCTCCACTTT. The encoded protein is CASSSISYNSPLHF.

CDR3 DNA sequence: TGTGCCAGCACCCTACTAGGGGGGGCGGTAGGCGGGGAGCTGTTTTTT. Protein product: CASTLLGGAVGGELFF. This chain connects TRBV7-2 to TRBJ2-2; perhaps TRBD2 as D (7 bases). Germline V gene data show CDR1 as SGHTA and CDR2 as FQGNSA. The CDR3 covers 16 residues. V was clipped by 7 bases and J by 7 bases, with 22 bases between them.

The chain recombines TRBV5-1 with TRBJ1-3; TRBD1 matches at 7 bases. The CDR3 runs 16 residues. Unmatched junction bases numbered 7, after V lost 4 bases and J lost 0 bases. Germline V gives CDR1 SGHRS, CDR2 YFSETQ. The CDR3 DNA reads TGCGCCAGCAGCGCGGAGGGGGCCAGCTCTGGAAACACCATATATTTT. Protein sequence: CASSAEGASSGNTIYF.

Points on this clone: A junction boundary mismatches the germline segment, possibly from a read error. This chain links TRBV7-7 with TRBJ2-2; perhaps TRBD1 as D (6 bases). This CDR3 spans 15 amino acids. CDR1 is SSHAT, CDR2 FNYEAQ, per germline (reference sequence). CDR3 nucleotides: TGTGCTAGCAGCCCGGGACACCCGAACACCGGGGAGCTGTTTTTT. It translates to CASSPGHPNTGELFF.

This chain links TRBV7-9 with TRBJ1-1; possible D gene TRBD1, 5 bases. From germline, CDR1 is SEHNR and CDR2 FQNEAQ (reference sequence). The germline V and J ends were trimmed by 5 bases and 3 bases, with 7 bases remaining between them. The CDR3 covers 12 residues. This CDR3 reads CASSPGYTEAFF. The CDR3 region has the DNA TGTGCCAGCAGCCCAGGGTACACTGAAGCTTTCTTT. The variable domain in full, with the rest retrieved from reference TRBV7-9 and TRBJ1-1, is DTGVSQNPRHKITKRGQNVTFRCDPISEHNRLYWYRQTLGQGPEFLTYFQNEAQLEKSRLLSDRFSAERPKGSFSTLEIQRTEQGDSAMYLCASSPGYTEAFFGQGTRLTVV.

Written as DNA, the CDR3 is TGTGCCAGCAGTGGACAGGCTGGGACTGAAGCTTTCTTT. Translation: CASSGQAGTEAFF. The chain joins TRBV7-9 to TRBJ1-1, with 7 bases aligning to TRBD1. Unmatched junction bases numbered 6, after V lost 6 bases and J lost 5 bases. CDR3 length: 13 residues. Germline CDR1 is SEHNR and CDR2 is FQNEAQ (reference sequence).

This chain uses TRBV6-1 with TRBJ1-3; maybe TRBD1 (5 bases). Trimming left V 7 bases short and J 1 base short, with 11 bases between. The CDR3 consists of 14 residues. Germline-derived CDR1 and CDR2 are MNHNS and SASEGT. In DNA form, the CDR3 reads TGTGCCAGCATCGTCAGGGCTTCTGGAAACACCATATATTTT. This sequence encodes CASIVRASGNTIYF.

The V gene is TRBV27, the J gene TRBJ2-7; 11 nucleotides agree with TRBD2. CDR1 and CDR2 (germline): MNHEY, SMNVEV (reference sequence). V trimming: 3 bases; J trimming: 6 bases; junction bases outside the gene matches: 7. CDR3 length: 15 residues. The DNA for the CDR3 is TGTGCCAGCAGTTTGACTAGCGGGAAGTGGCGCGAGCAGTACTTC. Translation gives CASSLTSGKWREQYF.

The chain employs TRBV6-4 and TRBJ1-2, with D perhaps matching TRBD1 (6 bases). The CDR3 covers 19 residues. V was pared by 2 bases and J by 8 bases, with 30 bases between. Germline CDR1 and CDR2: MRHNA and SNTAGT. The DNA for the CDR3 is TGTGCCAGCAGTGACACCCGGGACATCGGGCCGATTAGTAAAGTCGGCTACACCTTC. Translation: CASSDTRDIGPISKVGYTF.

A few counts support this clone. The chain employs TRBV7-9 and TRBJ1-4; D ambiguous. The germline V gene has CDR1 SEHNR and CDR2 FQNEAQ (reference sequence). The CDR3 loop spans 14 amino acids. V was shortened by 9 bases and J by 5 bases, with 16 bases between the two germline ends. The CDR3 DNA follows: TGTGCCAGTAACCCCGGGGAGGGAAATGAAAAACTGTTTTTT. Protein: CASNPGEGNEKLFF. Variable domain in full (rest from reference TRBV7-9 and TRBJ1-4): DTGVSQNPRHKITKRGQNVTFRCDPISEHNRLYWYRQTLGQGPEFLTYFQNEAQLEKSRLLSDRFSAERPKGSFSTLEIQRTEQGDSAMYLCASNPGEGNEKLFFGSGTQLSVL.

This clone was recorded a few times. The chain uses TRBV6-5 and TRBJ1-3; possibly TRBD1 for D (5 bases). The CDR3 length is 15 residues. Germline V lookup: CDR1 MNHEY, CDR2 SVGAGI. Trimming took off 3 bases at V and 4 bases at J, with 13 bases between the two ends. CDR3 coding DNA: TGTGCCAGCAGTTATTTAGGGGAAAGAGGAAACACCATATATTTT. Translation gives CASSYLGERGNTIYF.

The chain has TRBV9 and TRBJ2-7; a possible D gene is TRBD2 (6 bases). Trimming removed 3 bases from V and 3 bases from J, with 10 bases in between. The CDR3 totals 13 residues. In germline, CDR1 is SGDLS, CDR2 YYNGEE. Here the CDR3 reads CASSAGTHYEQYF. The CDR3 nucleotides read TGTGCCAGCAGCGCCGGGACTCACTACGAGCAGTACTTC. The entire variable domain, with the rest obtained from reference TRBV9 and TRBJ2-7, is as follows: DSGVTQTPKHLITATGQRVTLRCSPRSGDLSVYWYQQSLDQGLQFLIQYYNGEERAKGNILERFSAQQFPDLHSELNLSSLELGDSALYFCASSAGTHYEQYFGPGTRLTVT.

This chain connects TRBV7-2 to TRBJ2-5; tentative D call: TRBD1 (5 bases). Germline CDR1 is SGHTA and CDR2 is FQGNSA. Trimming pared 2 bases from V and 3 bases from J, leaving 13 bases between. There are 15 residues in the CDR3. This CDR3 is CASSLLGHREETQYF. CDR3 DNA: TGTGCCAGCAGCTTACTGGGGCACCGAGAAGAGACCCAGTACTTC.

The CDR3 protein is CASSMMDRNTEAFF. The CDR3 DNA is TGTGCCAGTAGTATGATGGACAGGAACACTGAAGCTTTCTTT. The chain joins TRBV19 to TRBJ1-1; D possibly corresponds to TRBD1 (6 bases). CDR1 is LNHDA and CDR2 is SQIVND in the germline V gene (reference sequence). The V end was cut by 3 bases, the J end by 1 base, with 9 bases between. This CDR3 is built from 14 residues.

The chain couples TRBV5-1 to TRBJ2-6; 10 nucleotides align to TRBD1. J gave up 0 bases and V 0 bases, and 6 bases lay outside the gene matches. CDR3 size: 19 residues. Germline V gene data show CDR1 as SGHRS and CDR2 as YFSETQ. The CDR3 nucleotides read TGCGCCAGCAGCTTGGTTCCGGGACAGGGGAGCTCTGGGGCCAACGTCCTGACTTTC. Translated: CASSLVPGQGSSGANVLTF.

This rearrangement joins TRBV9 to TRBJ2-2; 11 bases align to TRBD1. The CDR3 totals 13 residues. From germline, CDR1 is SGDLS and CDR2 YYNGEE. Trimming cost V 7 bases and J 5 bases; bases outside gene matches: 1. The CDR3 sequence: CASGDRGTGELFF. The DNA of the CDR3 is TGTGCCAGCGGGGACAGGGGGACCGGGGAGCTGTTTTTT.

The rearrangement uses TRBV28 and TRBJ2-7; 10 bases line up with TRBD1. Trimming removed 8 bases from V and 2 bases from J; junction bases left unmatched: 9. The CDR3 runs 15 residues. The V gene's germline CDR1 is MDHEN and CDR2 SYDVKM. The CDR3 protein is CASDTGTGVPYEQYF. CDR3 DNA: TGTGCCAGCGACACCGGGACAGGGGTTCCCTACGAGCAGTACTTC.

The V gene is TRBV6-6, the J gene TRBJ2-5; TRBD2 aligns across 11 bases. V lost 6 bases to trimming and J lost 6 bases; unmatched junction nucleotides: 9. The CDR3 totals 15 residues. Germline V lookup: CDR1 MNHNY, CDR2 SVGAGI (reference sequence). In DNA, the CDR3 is TGTGCCAGCAGCCCATCTAGCGGGGGGAGGAAGACCCAGTACTTC. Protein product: CASSPSSGGRKTQYF.

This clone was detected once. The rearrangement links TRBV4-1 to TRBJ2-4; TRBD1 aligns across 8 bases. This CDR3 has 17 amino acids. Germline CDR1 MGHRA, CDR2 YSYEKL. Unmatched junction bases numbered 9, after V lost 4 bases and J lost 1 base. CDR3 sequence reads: CASSPDRVRGAKNIQYF. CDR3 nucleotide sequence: TGCGCCAGCAGCCCGGACAGGGTGAGGGGTGCCAAAAACATTCAGTACTTC.